Described below is a single TCR beta chain sequence and its context. Authors' analysis steps: Nucleated cell counts were estimated from reference gene primer amplification. Profiled with immunoSEQ multiplex PCR; TCRdb holds only in-frame clones, not every one. The DNA was the basis for D and trimming; V, J and clone size are from that table. The table has about 250,000 clones, about 90% seen once. Germline V gene data show CDR1 as LGHNA and CDR2 as YSLEER. V shed 1 base and J 4 bases; nucleotides not matched to a gene: 9. The CDR3 covers 17 residues. The data were taken from a study of blood T cell repertoires in COVID-19.

This TCR was recovered from a young man with active or convalescent COVID-19. The material sequenced was peripheral blood. The V gene is TRBV4-3, the J gene TRBJ2-1, with TRBD2 matching 8 bases. The CDR3 loop reads CASSQVPPSGLYNEQFF. For the CDR3, the DNA is TGCGCCAGCAGCCAAGTCCCGCCTAGCGGGCTGTACAATGAGCAGTTCTTC.